A selection of T cell receptor beta chains follows, all from one sample in a study of regulatory T cells in long-lasting Graves disease. MiXCR, applied by TCRdb to the multiplex PCR reads, yields one record per CDR3 protein. Altogether roughly 360,000 distinct CDR3 sequences are present, roughly 24% being singletons, with the ten largest covering less than 30%. The specimen comprised peripheral blood mononuclear cells (PBMCs), sampled when the disease was refractory, from a patient treated with antithyroid drugs. The receptors here all came from a woman aged 40 to 50 with Graves disease. CDR3s include the opening cysteine and the closing phenylalanine or tryptophan. A D gene is named only where the DNA matches it firmly. A clone size is listed for some rows: how often the clone was seen (once, few, many), or a class if it is expanded.

d_call	v_call	j_call	clone_size	cdr3_nt	cdr3_aa
.	TRBV24-1	TRBJ2-6	.	TGTGCCACCAGTGATTTTCCCGGGGCCGGGGCCAACGTCCTGACTTTC	CATSDFPGAGANVLTF
.	TRBV6-1	TRBJ2-7	.	TGTGCCAGCAGCCCACAGGTCCCCTACGAGCAGTACTTC	CASSPQVPYEQYF
.	TRBV9	TRBJ2-6	.	TGTGCCAGCAGCGTCAGAAACTCTGGGGCCAACGTCCTGACTTTC	CASSVRNSGANVLTF
.	TRBV11-2	TRBJ1-1	many	TGTGCCAGCAGCTTATTTCTTGGGGAGAACACTGAAGCTTTCTTT	CASSLFLGENTEAFF
TRBD2	TRBV7-2	TRBJ2-3	few	TGTGCCAGCAGCTGGCTAGCGGGAAACAACCCCGATACGCAGTATTTT	CASSWLAGNNPDTQYF
.	TRBV28	TRBJ2-2	many	TGTGCCAGCAGTTTATGGGGGCCCGGGGAGCTGTTTTTT	CASSLWGPGELFF
TRBD1	TRBV9	TRBJ2-1	.	TGTGCCAGCAGCGTTACAGGGGCAGGTGGGCAGTTCTTC	CASSVTGAGGQFF
.	TRBV2	TRBJ1-1	many	TGTGCCATCGACTCCCGACGGTCGGTTAACACTGAAGCTTTCTTT	CAIDSRRSVNTEAFF
TRBD2	TRBV28	TRBJ2-7	many	TGTGCCAGCAGCAACCCGGGCGGGGGCTACGAGCAGTACTTC	CASSNPGGGYEQYF
TRBD1	TRBV5-5	TRBJ1-1	few	TGTGCCAACAGCTGGGGGACAGGATATTTGAGCACTGAAGCTTTCTTT	CANSWGTGYLSTEAFF
TRBD1	TRBV12-3/TRBV12-4	TRBJ1-1	many	TGTGCCAGCAGTGCCAGGGGACAGGGGGGAGGCACTGAAGCTTTCTTT	CASSARGQGGGTEAFF
TRBD2	TRBV6-2/TRBV6-3	TRBJ2-7	.	TGTGCCAGCAGTTATACAGGGACTAGCGTCGCCTACGAGCAGTACTTC	CASSYTGTSVAYEQYF
.	TRBV27	TRBJ1-5	.	TGTGCCAGCAGCCCGAACTCCGGGAATGTTCAGCCCCAGCATTTT	CASSPNSGNVQPQHF
.	TRBV29-1	TRBJ2-7	few	TGCAGCGTTGAAGTTTGGGGGACCTACGAGCAGTACTTC	CSVEVWGTYEQYF
.	TRBV27	TRBJ2-7	few	TGTGCCAGCAGCATAAGACTTGGAAACTACGAGCAGTACTTC	CASSIRLGNYEQYF
TRBD2	TRBV24-1	TRBJ2-3	.	TGTGCCACCAGTGAAGAGCGGGAGAACACAGATACGCAGTATTTT	CATSEERENTDTQYF
.	TRBV7-9	TRBJ2-7	few	TGTGCCAGCAGCTTTATCCGGGGGCTCCCCTACGAGCAGTACTTC	CASSFIRGLPYEQYF
TRBD2	TRBV20-1	TRBJ2-7	many	TGCAGTGTACTTCTGGCGGGAGACGAGCAGTACTTC	CSVLLAGDEQYF
.	TRBV28	TRBJ2-5	many	TGTGCCAGCAGTCCCAGGGCGTTAGAGGGGGAGACCCAGTACTTC	CASSPRALEGETQYF
.	TRBV15	TRBJ1-5	.	TGTGCCACCAGCAGACAACCACGGTTGAACAATCAGCCCCAGCATTTT	CATSRQPRLNNQPQHF
TRBD1	TRBV28	TRBJ2-2	few	TGTGCCAGCATGGGGACAGGGCGCAGCACCGGGGAGCTGTTTTTT	CASMGTGRSTGELFF
.	TRBV11-2	TRBJ2-5	many	TGTGCCAGCAGGGGGGGTTGGGGGAAAGAGACCCAGTACTTC	CASRGGWGKETQYF
.	TRBV19	TRBJ1-1	few	TGTGCCAGTAGTATAGGGCGGACAGCGGAAGCTTTCTTT	CASSIGRTAEAFF
.	TRBV28	TRBJ2-1	.	TGTGCCAGCAGTTTATACCGGGACACCGAGGTGGAGGAGCAGTTCTTC	CASSLYRDTEVEEQFF
TRBD1	TRBV15	TRBJ2-1	.	TGTGCCACCAGCAGAGCCGGCGCAGCCCCGACCGGGACAGGGGAAACGTCTTACAATGAGCAGTTCTTC	CATSRAGAAPTGTGETSYNEQFF
TRBD1	TRBV20-1	TRBJ2-5	.	TGCAGTGCCCGGGGACAGGGTTCGGTGACAGAGACCCAGTACTTC	CSARGQGSVTETQYF
.	TRBV4-1	TRBJ1-1	.	TGCGCCAGCAGCCCGTCGACCCAGCTAAGGGACACTGAAGCTTTCTTT	CASSPSTQLRDTEAFF
TRBD2	TRBV6-2/TRBV6-3	TRBJ2-2	.	TGTGCCAGCACCCGACTAGCGGGGACGAACACCGGGGAGCTGTTTTTT	CASTRLAGTNTGELFF
TRBD1	TRBV6-1	TRBJ2-5	many	TGTGCCAGCAGTGCATCAGGGGGCGTCCAAGAGACCCAGTACTTC	CASSASGGVQETQYF
TRBD2	TRBV7-9	TRBJ2-7	.	TGTGCCTTGCGGGCCGGTGGGGGGGGCTACGAGCAGTACTTC	CALRAGGGGYEQYF
TRBD1	TRBV5-6	TRBJ1-4	many	TGTGCCAGCAGCTGGACAGGGTCTTATGAAAAACTGTTTTTT	CASSWTGSYEKLFF
.	TRBV2	TRBJ1-1	many	TGTGCCAGCAGTGATGCAGAAGCTTTCTTT	CASSDAEAFF
TRBD1	TRBV28	TRBJ1-5	.	TGTGCCAGCAGCTCGGGACAGGAACATCAGCCCCAGCATTTT	CASSSGQEHQPQHF
TRBD1	TRBV6-9	TRBJ2-1	.	TGTGCCAGCAGTTACCTGGGACAGAATGAGCAGTTCTTC	CASSYLGQNEQFF
TRBD2	TRBV28	TRBJ2-1	.	TGTGCCAGCAGACGGACTAGCGGGACATACAATGAGCAGTTCTTC	CASRRTSGTYNEQFF
.	TRBV7-8	TRBJ1-2	many	TGTGCCAGCAGCTTAGTTCCGGGGGCCTCGGGCTACACCTTC	CASSLVPGASGYTF
.	TRBV28	TRBJ2-7	many	TGTGCCAGCGGGGGAGGGGGGAAGGGGCTTGACGAGCAGTACTTC	CASGGGGKGLDEQYF
.	TRBV28	TRBJ2-6	many	TGTGCCAGCAGAAATAAGGTCTCTGGGGCCAACGTCCTGACTTTC	CASRNKVSGANVLTF
.	TRBV4-1	TRBJ1-1	once	TGCGCCGGCAGCCAGACAGGAGTGAACACTGAAGCTTTCTTT	CAGSQTGVNTEAFF
TRBD1	TRBV7-8	TRBJ1-1	.	TGTGCCAGCAGCCCCCGGACAGGGGGGCCTTGGGAGAACACTGAAGCTTTCTTT	CASSPRTGGPWENTEAFF
.	TRBV3-1	TRBJ2-2	.	TGTGCCAGCAGCCACCTCCGAAGGCCTACCGGGGAGCTGTTTTTT	CASSHLRRPTGELFF